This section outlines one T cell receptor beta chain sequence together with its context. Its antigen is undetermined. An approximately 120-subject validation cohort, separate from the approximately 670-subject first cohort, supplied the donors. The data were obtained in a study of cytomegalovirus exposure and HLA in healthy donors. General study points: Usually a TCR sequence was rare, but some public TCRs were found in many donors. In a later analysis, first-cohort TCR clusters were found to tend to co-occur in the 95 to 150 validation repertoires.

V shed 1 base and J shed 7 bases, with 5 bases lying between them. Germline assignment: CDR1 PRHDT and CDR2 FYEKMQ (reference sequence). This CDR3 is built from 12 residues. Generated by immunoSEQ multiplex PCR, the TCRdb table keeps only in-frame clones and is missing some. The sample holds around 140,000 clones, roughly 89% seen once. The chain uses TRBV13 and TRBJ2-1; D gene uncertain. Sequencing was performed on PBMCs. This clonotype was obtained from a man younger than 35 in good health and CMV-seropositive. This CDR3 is CASSLVENEQFF. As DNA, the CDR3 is TGTGCCAGCAGCTTAGTAGAAAATGAGCAGTTCTTC.